The following is a T cell receptor beta chain sequence with its context. Antigen unknown. Primed by a sample-barcoded 5' primer and a J-beta primer mix, a second PCR proceeded for roughly 6 to 12 cycles. Template switching added a 12-random-nucleotide identifier to every cDNA molecule. TCRdb processed the 5' RACE reads anew with MiXCR; each CDR3 protein has one entry. The table has about 1.4 million distinct CDR3 sequences, approximately 59% seen once. With each sample, at least 5.5 micrograms of total RNA were extracted. The data were obtained in a study of blood T cells in healthy people across ages. Whole-study results and caveats: Lack of knowledge of donor CMV status possibly confounded expanded clonotype changes.

V lost 0 bases and J 5 bases, leaving 12 bases between the germline ends. The length of the CDR3 is 15 residues. Germline loops: CDR1 SGHRS, CDR2 YFSETQ. The sample taken for sequencing was blood. The TCR sequence derives from a man younger than 30 in good health. V and J are TRBV5-1 and TRBJ2-1; D gene ambiguous. CDR3 amino acids: CASSLADFRDNEQFF. The CDR3 bases are TGCGCCAGCAGCTTGGCCGATTTCAGAGACAATGAGCAGTTCTTC.